The next 20 T cell receptor beta chains were all read from a single sample in a study of blood T cell repertoires in COVID-19. Clones were read by immunoSEQ multiplex PCR, and TCRdb kept only the in-frame ones, dropping some. The table records about 120,000 clones, 85% to 90% of them present only once. The sequenced material came from peripheral blood. All receptors come from a woman in her sixties or seventies with COVID-19, enrolled during active disease.

The chain links TRBV28 to TRBJ1-1, with D possibly matching TRBD1 (5 bases). Between the trimmed V and J ends, which lost 3 bases and 5 bases, there was a span of 13 bases. Germline lookup yields CDR1 MDHEN and CDR2 SYDVKM. This CDR3 comprises 14 residues. The CDR3 DNA reads TGTGCCAGCAGTTTGGGTCCAGGGAGGACTGAAGCTTTCTTT. It translates to CASSLGPGRTEAFF.

CDR3 sequence (DNA): TGTGCCAGCAGTCCGGGAAGGTTGGTAACTGAAGCTTTCTTT. Translated, it gives CASSPGRLVTEAFF. The rearrangement uses TRBV27 and TRBJ1-1; D remains unclear. Germline V gene sequence: CDR1 MNHEY, CDR2 SMNVEV (reference sequence). The CDR3 is 14 residues long. V lost 5 bases, J lost 5 bases, and 15 bases lay in between.

The rearrangement uses TRBV29-1 and TRBJ1-4; 7 bases line up with TRBD1. V trimming: 6 bases; J trimming: 4 bases; junction bases outside the gene matches: 8. Germline V gene lookup returns CDR1 SQVTM and CDR2 ANQGSEA. The CDR3 has 14 amino acids. The CDR3 coding sequence is TGCAGCGTCCTTAACAGGGGTTTTAATGAAAAACTGTTTTTT. Protein: CSVLNRGFNEKLFF. The full variable domain, rest sourced from reference TRBV29-1 and TRBJ1-4, is SAVISQKPSRDICQRGTSLTIQCQVDSQVTMMFWYRQQPGQSLTLIATANQGSEATYESGFVIDKFPISRPNLTFSTLTVSNMSPEDSSIYLCSVLNRGFNEKLFFGSGTQLSVL.

The genes are TRBV5-1 and TRBJ2-7; TRBD1 agrees at 10 bases. The J segment lost 7 bases and the V segment lost 4 bases, leaving 5 bases of the junction unmatched. CDR1 and CDR2 from the germline V gene are SGHRS and YFSETQ. The CDR3 runs 13 residues. The CDR3 here is CASSPRDRGEQYF. CDR3 sequence (DNA): TGCGCCAGCAGCCCGCGGGACAGGGGAGAGCAGTACTTC.

V and J are TRBV5-1 and TRBJ2-5; D might be TRBD2 (6 bases). This CDR3 region has 15 residues. V lost 6 bases and J 3 bases, leaving 18 bases between the germline ends. Germline CDR1 reads SGHRS; CDR2 reads YFSETQ. The DNA of the CDR3 is TGCGCCAGCACCGAGGGAGGCAGAGCCGAAGAGACCCAGTACTTC. It translates to CASTEGGRAEETQYF.

CDR3 nucleotide sequence: TGTGCCAGCATTGAGGGAAGGGGATCCACTGAAGCTTTCTTT. Amino acid sequence: CASIEGRGSTEAFF. The V gene is TRBV2, the J gene TRBJ1-1; tentative D call: TRBD1 (5 bases). Germline CDR1 is SNHLY and CDR2 is FYNNEI. The CDR3 is made up of 14 amino acids. Trimming pared 7 bases from V and 4 bases from J, leaving 16 bases between.

CDR3 in DNA: TGTGCCAGCTCACCCCCCGGGACTAGCGAGACCCAGTACTTC. This gives the protein CASSPPGTSETQYF. The V call is TRBV18, the J call TRBJ2-5; 9 bases agree with TRBD2. Germline V lookup: CDR1 KGHSH, CDR2 LQKENI. The V gene end was trimmed by 3 bases and the J gene end by 5 bases; junction bases not matched to a gene: 4. CDR3 length equals 14 residues.

This chain joins TRBV3-1 (or the pseudogene TRBV3-2) and TRBJ2-5; D not certain. Germline values: CDR1 LGHDT, CDR2 YNNKEL (reference sequence). This CDR3 is built from 15 residues. Deletions cut 2 bases from V and 5 bases from J, with 15 bases between. The CDR3 region is CASSQRTAGQETQYF. The CDR3 DNA reads TGTGCCAGCAGCCAAAGAACAGCAGGTCAGGAGACCCAGTACTTC.

This sequence joins TRBV12-5 and TRBJ1-2, with D possibly being TRBD1 (5 bases). The CDR3 is made up of 15 amino acids. The V gene's germline CDR1 is LGHNT and CDR2 FRNRAP. V lost 4 bases, J lost 1 base, and 13 bases lay in between. For the CDR3, the DNA is TGTGCTAGTGGTTCGCTCTCACAGGTTAACTATGGCTACACCTTC. Protein sequence: CASGSLSQVNYGYTF.

This sequence joins TRBV29-1 and TRBJ1-1, with D possibly matching TRBD1 (6 bases). The CDR3 is made up of 16 amino acids. In germline, CDR1 is SQVTM, CDR2 ANQGSEA. Trimming shortened V by 6 bases and J by 4 bases, and 24 bases separated the two germline ends. DNA of the CDR3: TGCAGCGTCACAAAGAAGTCGGGGGGCGGTGGCACTGAAGCTTTCTTT. Amino acid sequence: CSVTKKSGGGGTEAFF. Full variable domain (outside the CDR3, taken from reference TRBV29-1 and TRBJ1-1): SAVISQKPSRDICQRGTSLTIQCQVDSQVTMMFWYRQQPGQSLTLIATANQGSEATYESGFVIDKFPISRPNLTFSTLTVSNMSPEDSSIYLCSVTKKSGGGGTEAFFGQGTRLTVV.

The chain uses TRBV7-9 and TRBJ2-7; no definite D call. This CDR3 is built from 11 residues. Trimming took 5 bases from V and 4 from J, leaving 6 bases between them. Germline CDR1 and CDR2: SEHNR and FQNEAQ (reference sequence). CDR3 sequence: CASSEEYEQYF. The CDR3 DNA follows: TGTGCCAGCAGCGAGGAATACGAGCAGTACTTC.

V is TRBV6-6 and J is TRBJ1-3; 8 bases align to TRBD1. CDR3 length: 15 residues. V lost 6 bases to trimming and J lost 4 bases; unmatched junction nucleotides: 8. Germline-derived CDR1 and CDR2 are MNHNY and SVGAGI (reference sequence). This chain's CDR3 is CASRTAGGAGNTIYF. DNA of the CDR3: TGTGCCAGCAGAACAGCAGGGGGCGCCGGAAACACCATATATTTT.

With regard to this clone: The junction departs from germline at one end; a sequencing error may be responsible. This chain links TRBV3-1 (or the pseudogene TRBV3-2) with TRBJ2-1, with 12 nucleotides matching TRBD2. CDR1 is LGHDT, CDR2 YNNKEL, per germline (reference sequence). The CDR3 totals 18 residues. CDR3 DNA sequence: TGTGCCAGCACCCAAACTTCTAGCGGGGGGGCCAGGGTCAATGAGCAGTTCTTC. Amino acid sequence: CASTQTSSGGARVNEQFF.

This chain joins TRBV18 and TRBJ1-1; D unresolved. The V gene lost 10 bases and the J gene lost 3 bases, with 18 bases spanning the gap. The CDR3 is made up of 14 amino acids. Per germline, CDR1 KGHSH and CDR2 LQKENI. The CDR3 region is CATSAAYRDTEAFF. The CDR3 region has the DNA TGTGCCACCTCGGCGGCATACCGGGACACTGAAGCTTTCTTT.

The chain carries TRBV3-1 (or the pseudogene TRBV3-2) and TRBJ1-2; the D gene is possibly TRBD1 (6 bases). The CDR3 is 16 amino acids. Trimming removed 0 bases at V and 5 bases at J, with 16 bases between. The germline V gene encodes CDR1 LGHDT and CDR2 YNNKEL (reference sequence). In nucleotides, the CDR3 is TGTGCCAGCAGCCAAGACTTGACAGGTCTCGGGTATGGCTACACCTTC. Protein: CASSQDLTGLGYGYTF.

The rearrangement links TRBV9 to TRBJ2-3; D may be TRBD2 (7 bases). CDR3 length: 15 residues. Germline V gene data show CDR1 as SGDLS and CDR2 as YYNGEE. V lost 1 base to trimming and J lost 5 bases, with 14 bases between them. The CDR3 DNA sequence: TGTGCCAGCAGCGTACGCGGGGGCCCCCAAGATACGCAGTATTTT. It translates to CASSVRGGPQDTQYF.

V is TRBV5-8 and J is TRBJ1-1; D is unresolved. In germline, CDR1 is SGHTS, CDR2 YDEGEE. V was trimmed by 6 bases and J by 0 bases, leaving 12 bases between them. This CDR3 has 14 amino acids. Here the CDR3 reads CASNRGLMNTEAFF. The CDR3 nucleotides are TGTGCCAGCAACCGAGGCCTAATGAACACTGAAGCTTTCTTT.

V is TRBV5-5 and J is TRBJ2-2; 7 bases align to TRBD2. The ends lost 4 bases at V and 7 bases at J; junction bases unmatched: 13. The CDR3 spans 16 residues. CDR1 is SGHKS and CDR2 is YYEKEE in the germline V gene (reference sequence). CDR3 sequence: CASSPIGTSAGGELFF. The CDR3 bases are TGTGCCAGCAGCCCGATCGGAACTAGCGCTGGCGGGGAGCTGTTTTTT. The variable domain in full, with the rest retrieved from reference TRBV5-5 and TRBJ2-2, is DAGVTQSPTHLIKTRGQQVTLRCSPISGHKSVSWYQQVLGQGPQFIFQYYEKEERGRGNFPDRFSARQFPNYSSELNVNALLLGDSALYLCASSPIGTSAGGELFFGEGSRLTVL.

This rearrangement joins TRBV7-8 to TRBJ2-1, with D possibly TRBD1 on 5 matching bases. Trimming took 1 base from V and 5 from J, leaving 6 bases between them. CDR1 and CDR2 (germline): SGHVS, FQNEAQ. There are 13 residues in the CDR3. This CDR3 is CASSLDRHNEQFF. The CDR3 nucleotides read TGTGCCAGCAGCTTAGACAGGCACAATGAGCAGTTCTTC.

In its sample, this clone was seen a few times. This sequence joins TRBV3-1 (or the pseudogene TRBV3-2) and TRBJ2-1, with TRBD2 identical over 10 bases. Germline assignment: CDR1 LGHDT and CDR2 YNNKEL (reference sequence). The CDR3 extends over 17 amino acids. Germline trimming cut 7 bases from V and 4 bases from J; bases unmatched to any gene: 13. The chain's CDR3 is CASKSLAGAGTYNEQFF. CDR3 sequence (DNA): TGTGCCAGCAAAAGCCTAGCGGGGGCCGGAACTTACAATGAGCAGTTCTTC.